This T cell receptor (beta chain) was retrieved from a study of T-cell memory formation after mild COVID-19. Across the whole study: Among the donors, TCR clusters were largely specific to each donor.

TCRdb re-analysed the 5' RACE reads in MiXCR, keeping a single row per CDR3 protein. The top ten hold roughly a quarter of the sample, which has about 90,000 distinct CDR3 sequences, more than 10% seen once. Germline V gene lookup returns CDR1 DFQATT and CDR2 SNEGSKA (reference sequence). CDR3 length equals 14 residues. The germline V and J ends were trimmed by 1 base and 8 bases, with 15 bases remaining between them. The V call is TRBV20-1, the J call TRBJ2-1; the D gene is possibly TRBD1 (5 bases). Sequencing was carried out using PBMCs or a T cell subset sorted from them (not recorded which). The TCR was taken from an adult woman who had mild COVID-19 (a few samples of this study predate the infection). Cell type and time point are not known. The CDR3 here is CSARVPSGIDEQFF. DNA for the CDR3: TGCAGTGCTAGAGTTCCGTCAGGGATCGATGAGCAGTTCTTC.